This T cell receptor (beta chain) was sequenced in a study of blood T cells in healthy people across ages. V shed 1 base and J shed 7 bases, with 13 bases lying between them. Germline CDR1 SGHAT, CDR2 FQNNGV. The CDR3 extends over 14 amino acids. The use of a sample-barcoded 5' primer and a J-beta primer mix characterized a second PCR of about 7 to 12 cycles. TCRdb fed the 5' RACE reads into MiXCR, producing one record per CDR3 protein. The sample carries 750,000 to 950,000 distinct CDR3 sequences, 53% recorded once. This clonotype appeared a few times. The antigen is undetermined. Peripheral blood from each donor was collected in a volume of approximately 10 milliliters. Study results and limitations: It was found that TCR beta diversity correlated strongly with the percentage of naive T cells.

V usage is TRBV11-2 and J usage is TRBJ2-5; D unclear. This sequence originates from an elderly man in good health. Sequencing was carried out using blood. Here the CDR3 reads CASSLAGRPGTQYF. In nucleotides, the CDR3 is TGTGCCAGCAGCTTAGCTGGACGCCCCGGGACCCAGTACTTC.